A few counts support the clone carrying this TCR beta chain. Its antigen remains unidentified. CDR1 is LNHDA, CDR2 SQIVND, per germline (reference sequence). Between the trimmed V and J ends, which lost 6 bases and 0 bases, there was a span of 18 bases. The CDR3 is made up of 17 amino acids. The authors prepared the TCRbeta library with unique molecular identifiers. TCRdb passed the PCR reads through MiXCR, listing each CDR3 protein once. Of hundreds of thousands of distinct CDR3 sequences listed, roughly 9.1% are singletons. This sample was included in a study of T-cell reconstitution after alpha-beta-depleted transplantation in children. Study-wide results and limits: After transplant, high TCRbeta diversity at day 60 in some patients arose from surviving recipient T cells and thymic progenitors. After transplant, at about two months, alpha-beta T cells were reportedly derived from several hundred expanded graft clones. T-cell counts and diversity were attributed mostly to newly produced T cells one year after transplant.

Specimen: PBMCs, collected before TCRalphabeta/CD19-depleted stem cell transplant. The V and J genes are TRBV19 and TRBJ1-5, with a weak D call TRBD1 (5 bases). This TCR was sampled from a boy under two years old with acute myeloid leukemia, due to receive a stem cell transplant. CDR3 residues: CASRLNAGTPSNQPQHF. The CDR3 bases are TGTGCCAGTAGATTGAACGCCGGGACGCCTAGCAATCAGCCCCAGCATTTT. The whole variable domain, filled in from reference TRBV19 and TRBJ1-5, reads DGGITQSPKYLFRKEGQNVTLSCEQNLNHDAMYWYRQDPGQGLRLIYYSQIVNDFQKGDIAEGYSVSREKKESFPLTVTSAQKNPTAFYLCASRLNAGTPSNQPQHFGDGTRLSIL.